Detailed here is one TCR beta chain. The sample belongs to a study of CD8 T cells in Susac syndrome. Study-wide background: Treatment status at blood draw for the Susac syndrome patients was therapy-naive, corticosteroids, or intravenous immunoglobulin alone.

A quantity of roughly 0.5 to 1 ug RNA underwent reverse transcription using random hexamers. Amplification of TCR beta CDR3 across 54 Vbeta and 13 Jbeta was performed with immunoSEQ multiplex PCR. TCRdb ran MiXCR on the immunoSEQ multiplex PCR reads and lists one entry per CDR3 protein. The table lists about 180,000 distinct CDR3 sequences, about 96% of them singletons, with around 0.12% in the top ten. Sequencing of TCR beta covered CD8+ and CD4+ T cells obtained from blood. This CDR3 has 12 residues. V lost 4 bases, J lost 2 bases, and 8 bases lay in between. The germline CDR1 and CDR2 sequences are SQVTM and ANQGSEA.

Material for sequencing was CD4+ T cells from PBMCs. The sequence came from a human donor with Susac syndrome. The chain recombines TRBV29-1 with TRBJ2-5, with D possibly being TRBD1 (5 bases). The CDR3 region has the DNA TGCAGCGTTGGCCCAGGGCAAGAGACCCAGTACTTC. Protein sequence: CSVGPGQETQYF. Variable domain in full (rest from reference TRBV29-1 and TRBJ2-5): SAVISQKPSRDICQRGTSLTIQCQVDSQVTMMFWYRQQPGQSLTLIATANQGSEATYESGFVIDKFPISRPNLTFSTLTVSNMSPEDSSIYLCSVGPGQETQYFGPGTRLLVL.